A selection of T cell receptor beta chains follows, all from one sample in a study of blood T cell repertoires in COVID-19. Some clones are missing from TCRdb's copy, which holds only in-frame ones; the method was immunoSEQ multiplex PCR. Of 150,000 to 200,000 clones in the sample, 80% to 85% were seen once. Sequencing used peripheral blood. All receptors derive from a woman aged 30 to 39 with acute or convalescent COVID-19. Each CDR3 is given with its conserved first and last residue. Fields, in order: J gene, CDR3 length, V gene, CDR3 protein.

j_call: TRBJ2-5; cdr3_length: 13; v_call: TRBV30; cdr3_aa: CAWSPWEGETQYF
j_call: TRBJ1-6; cdr3_length: 15; v_call: TRBV28; cdr3_aa: CASKQDLQVNSPLHF
j_call: TRBJ1-3; cdr3_length: 14; v_call: TRBV28; cdr3_aa: CASGWGGVGNTIYF
j_call: TRBJ1-2; cdr3_length: 15; v_call: TRBV2; cdr3_aa: CASSDSSGPNYGYTF
j_call: TRBJ2-7; cdr3_length: 14; v_call: TRBV11-2; cdr3_aa: CASSFYGVGYEQYF
j_call: TRBJ2-5; cdr3_length: 12; v_call: TRBV3-1/TRBV3-2; cdr3_aa: CASSTRQETQYF
j_call: TRBJ2-1; cdr3_length: 16; v_call: TRBV28; cdr3_aa: CASSGPGLAGVNEQFF
j_call: TRBJ2-7; cdr3_length: 18; v_call: TRBV6-2/TRBV6-3; cdr3_aa: CASSYSRQGAVFAPEQYF
j_call: TRBJ2-7; cdr3_length: 16; v_call: TRBV7-6; cdr3_aa: CASSQGGQGGVDEQYF
j_call: TRBJ2-3; cdr3_length: 15; v_call: TRBV5-5; cdr3_aa: CAQQRDPASTDTQYF
j_call: TRBJ1-1; cdr3_length: 13; v_call: TRBV5-1; cdr3_aa: CASGQTFNTEAFF